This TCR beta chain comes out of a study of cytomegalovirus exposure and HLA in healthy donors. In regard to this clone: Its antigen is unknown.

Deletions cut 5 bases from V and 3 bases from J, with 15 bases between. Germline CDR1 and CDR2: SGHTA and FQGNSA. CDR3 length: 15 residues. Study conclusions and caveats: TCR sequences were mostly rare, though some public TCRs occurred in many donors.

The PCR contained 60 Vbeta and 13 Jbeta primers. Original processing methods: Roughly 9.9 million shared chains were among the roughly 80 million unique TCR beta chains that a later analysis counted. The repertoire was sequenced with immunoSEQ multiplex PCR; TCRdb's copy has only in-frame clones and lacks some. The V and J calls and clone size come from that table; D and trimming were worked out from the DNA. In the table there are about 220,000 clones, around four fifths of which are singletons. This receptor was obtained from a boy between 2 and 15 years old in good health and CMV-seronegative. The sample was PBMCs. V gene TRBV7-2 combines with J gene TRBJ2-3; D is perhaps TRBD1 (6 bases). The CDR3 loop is CASSQGILGTDTQYF. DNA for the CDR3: TGTGCCAGCAGCCAGGGGATTCTGGGGACAGATACGCAGTATTTT. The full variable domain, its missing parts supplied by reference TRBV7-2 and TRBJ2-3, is GAGVSQSPSNKVTEKGKDVELRCDPISGHTALYWYRQSLGQGLEFLIYFQGNSAPDKSGLPSDRFSAERTGGSVSTLTIQRTQQEDSAVYLCASSQGILGTDTQYFGPGTRLTVL.